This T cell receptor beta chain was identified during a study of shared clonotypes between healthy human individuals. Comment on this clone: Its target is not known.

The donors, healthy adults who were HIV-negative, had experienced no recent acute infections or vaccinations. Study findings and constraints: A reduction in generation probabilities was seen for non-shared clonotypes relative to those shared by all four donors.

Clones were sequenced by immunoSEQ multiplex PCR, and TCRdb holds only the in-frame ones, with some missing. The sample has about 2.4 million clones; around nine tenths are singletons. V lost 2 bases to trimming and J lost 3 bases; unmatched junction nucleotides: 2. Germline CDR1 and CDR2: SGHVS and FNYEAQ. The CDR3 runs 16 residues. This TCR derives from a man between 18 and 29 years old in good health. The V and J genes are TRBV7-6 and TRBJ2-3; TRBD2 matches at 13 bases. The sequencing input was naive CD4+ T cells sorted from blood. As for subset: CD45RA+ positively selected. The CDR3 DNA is TGTGCCAGCAGCTTAACTAGCGGGAGGGGAACAGATACGCAGTATTTT. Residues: CASSLTSGRGTDTQYF. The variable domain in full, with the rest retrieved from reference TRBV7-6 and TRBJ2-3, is GAGVSQSPRYKVTKRGQDVALRCDPISGHVSLYWYRQALGQGPEFLTYFNYEAQQDKSGLPNDRFSAERPEGSISTLTIQRTEQRDSAMYRCASSLTSGRGTDTQYFGPGTRLTVL.